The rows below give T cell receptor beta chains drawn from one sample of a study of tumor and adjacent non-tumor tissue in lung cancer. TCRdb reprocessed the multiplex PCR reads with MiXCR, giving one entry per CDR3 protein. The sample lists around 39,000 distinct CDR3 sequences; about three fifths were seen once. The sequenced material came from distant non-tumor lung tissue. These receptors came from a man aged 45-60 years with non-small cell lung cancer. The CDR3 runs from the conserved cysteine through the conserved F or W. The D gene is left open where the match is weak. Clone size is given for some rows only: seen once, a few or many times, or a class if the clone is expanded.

cdr3_nt: TGTGCCAGCAGTTACGATGAGACGAGCTTCTATAATTCGCCCCTCCAGTTT
cdr3_aa: CASSYDETSFYNSPLQF
clone_size: NA
d_call: NA
v_call: TRBV6-6
j_call: TRBJ1-6

cdr3_nt: TGTGCCAGTAGCTTGGCGAGTAAGCCCCAGCATTTT
cdr3_aa: CASSLASKPQHF
clone_size: NA
d_call: NA
v_call: TRBV5-8
j_call: TRBJ1-5

cdr3_nt: TGTGCCAGCAGTAAAGCAAGGACTAGCGGGGGGGCAACCGGGGAGCTGTTTTTT
cdr3_aa: CASSKARTSGGATGELFF
clone_size: NA
d_call: TRBD2
v_call: TRBV6-1
j_call: TRBJ2-2

cdr3_nt: TGTGCCACCAGTGAATTGCACGGGACAATGAACACCGGGGAGCTGTTTTTT
cdr3_aa: CATSELHGTMNTGELFF
clone_size: NA
d_call: NA
v_call: TRBV24-1
j_call: TRBJ2-2

cdr3_nt: TGTGCCAGCAGTTTAGAGGGGGGCGCGGGCTACAAGCAGTACTTC
cdr3_aa: CASSLEGGAGYKQYF
clone_size: NA
d_call: NA
v_call: TRBV12-3/TRBV12-4
j_call: TRBJ2-7

cdr3_nt: TGCAGCGTGGGACAGGGGGCGGCGGGGATCTACCTGGGAGAGACCCAGTACTTC
cdr3_aa: CSVGQGAAGIYLGETQYF
clone_size: many
d_call: TRBD1
v_call: TRBV29-1
j_call: TRBJ2-5

cdr3_nt: TGTGCCTGCAGCTTTCAACGGGCAGATACGCTGTATTTT
cdr3_aa: CACSFQRADTLYF
clone_size: few
d_call: NA
v_call: TRBV11-3
j_call: TRBJ2-3

cdr3_nt: TGTGCCAGCAGTTCAGGGACAGGTAGAACCTACGAGCAGTGTTTC
cdr3_aa: CASSSGTGRTYEQCF
clone_size: NA
d_call: TRBD1
v_call: TRBV11-2
j_call: TRBJ2-7

cdr3_nt: TGTGCCACCAGGGTTCCGGGACAAAGCTCTGGAAACACCATATATTTT
cdr3_aa: CATRVPGQSSGNTIYF
clone_size: many
d_call: NA
v_call: TRBV6-5
j_call: TRBJ1-3

cdr3_nt: TGTGCCAGCAGCCCACTAGCGGCCCAAGAGACCCAGTACTTC
cdr3_aa: CASSPLAAQETQYF
clone_size: many
d_call: TRBD2
v_call: TRBV7-9
j_call: TRBJ2-5

cdr3_nt: TGTGCCAGCAGTGAGGGGGAGATCGACCGCTACGAGCAGTACTTC
cdr3_aa: CASSEGEIDRYEQYF
clone_size: NA
d_call: NA
v_call: TRBV28
j_call: TRBJ2-7

cdr3_nt: TGTGTCAGCAGCTTGGATTTCTCTGGGGCCAACGCCCTGACTTTC
cdr3_aa: CVSSLDFSGANALTF
clone_size: NA
d_call: NA
v_call: TRBV5-4
j_call: TRBJ2-6

cdr3_nt: TGCACCAGCATAGTAGTAAGGGGGGGTGACGCCCTGGCTTTCTTT
cdr3_aa: CTSIVVRGGDALAFF
clone_size: NA
d_call: NA
v_call: TRBV6-5
j_call: TRBJ1-1

cdr3_nt: TGTGCTAGCAGTGAAGCGCAGCGGGGAAGGACAGATATGCAGTATTTT
cdr3_aa: CASSEAQRGRTDMQYF
clone_size: NA
d_call: NA
v_call: TRBV6-1
j_call: TRBJ2-3

cdr3_nt: TGCAGTACCCCAAAAAGAGGGGCTAGAGGGGATGAGCAGTTCTTC
cdr3_aa: CSTPKRGARGDEQFF
clone_size: NA
d_call: NA
v_call: TRBV20-1
j_call: TRBJ2-1

cdr3_nt: TGTGCCTTGGGACAGGGACGATGGACTGAAGCTTTCTTT
cdr3_aa: CALGQGRWTEAFF
clone_size: NA
d_call: TRBD1
v_call: TRBV6-1
j_call: TRBJ1-1

cdr3_nt: TGCACCAGCATCTTGAACCCTACAGGGGGCACAGATACGCAGTATTTT
cdr3_aa: CTSILNPTGGTDTQYF
clone_size: NA
d_call: TRBD1
v_call: TRBV5-1
j_call: TRBJ2-3

cdr3_nt: TGTGCCAGCAACCCTACAGGGGCCGGAGGTAGCAATCAGCCCCAGCATTTT
cdr3_aa: CASNPTGAGGSNQPQHF
clone_size: NA
d_call: TRBD1
v_call: TRBV28
j_call: TRBJ1-5

cdr3_nt: TGTGCCAGCAGCCCACCGCCCCATTCTGGCAGATCCTACGAGCAGTACTTC
cdr3_aa: CASSPPPHSGRSYEQYF
clone_size: many
d_call: NA
v_call: TRBV7-9
j_call: TRBJ2-7

cdr3_nt: TGTGCCAGCTGGCGGTTACAGGCTAGCACAGATACGCAGTATTTT
cdr3_aa: CASWRLQASTDTQYF
clone_size: NA
d_call: NA
v_call: TRBV2
j_call: TRBJ2-3

cdr3_nt: TGTGCCACCAGTGAATTAGGGAGCCAAGAGACCCAGTACTTC
cdr3_aa: CATSELGSQETQYF
clone_size: NA
d_call: NA
v_call: TRBV24-1
j_call: TRBJ2-5

cdr3_nt: TGTGCCAGCAGCTCCCAGGGCGATGGCACAGATACGCAGTATTTT
cdr3_aa: CASSSQGDGTDTQYF
clone_size: many
d_call: NA
v_call: TRBV5-5
j_call: TRBJ2-3

cdr3_nt: TGTGCCAGCAGCCAAGGCGTCACAGGAGAAGGAGATACGCAGTATTTT
cdr3_aa: CASSQGVTGEGDTQYF
clone_size: NA
d_call: NA
v_call: TRBV4-2
j_call: TRBJ2-3

cdr3_nt: TGTGCCGGCAGTTACTCGACGGGGTCAGATCAACCCCAACATTTT
cdr3_aa: CAGSYSTGSDQPQHF
clone_size: NA
d_call: NA
v_call: TRBV6-5
j_call: TRBJ1-5

cdr3_nt: TGTGCCAGCAGTGACCAGCAGGGGGGAAACACTGAAGCTTTCTTT
cdr3_aa: CASSDQQGGNTEAFF
clone_size: many
d_call: TRBD1
v_call: TRBV6-5
j_call: TRBJ1-1

cdr3_nt: TGTACCAGCAGTGAAGAGGGCGTGAACACTGAAGCTTTCTTT
cdr3_aa: CTSSEEGVNTEAFF
clone_size: few
d_call: NA
v_call: TRBV6-1
j_call: TRBJ1-1

cdr3_nt: TGCGCCAGCAGCCTCGCGGATCCCCCTGGAAACACCATATATTTT
cdr3_aa: CASSLADPPGNTIYF
clone_size: many
d_call: NA
v_call: TRBV4-1
j_call: TRBJ1-3

cdr3_nt: TGTGACACGAGACTAGCGGGGGGACTTCAAGAGAGCCAGTACTTC
cdr3_aa: CDTRLAGGLQESQYF
clone_size: NA
d_call: TRBD2
v_call: TRBV6-6
j_call: TRBJ2-5

cdr3_nt: TGTGCCGGCAGTTTCGAATCGTCGGACAGAGCCCAAGAGACCCAGAACTTC
cdr3_aa: CAGSFESSDRAQETQNF
clone_size: NA
d_call: NA
v_call: TRBV12-3/TRBV12-4
j_call: TRBJ2-5

cdr3_nt: TGTGCCAGCAGCGGGACTAGCGGGAGTCGGGACATTCAGTACTTC
cdr3_aa: CASSGTSGSRDIQYF
clone_size: NA
d_call: TRBD2
v_call: TRBV2
j_call: TRBJ2-4

cdr3_nt: TGTGCCAGCAGCCCCCCGGGGGGCCTTAATGAAAAACTGTTTTTT
cdr3_aa: CASSPPGGLNEKLFF
clone_size: many
d_call: NA
v_call: TRBV7-9
j_call: TRBJ1-4

cdr3_nt: TGTGCCAGCAGCTACACCAGCGGGGCACAATACAATGAGCACTTCTTC
cdr3_aa: CASSYTSGAQYNEHFF
clone_size: NA
d_call: TRBD2
v_call: TRBV11-3
j_call: TRBJ2-1

cdr3_nt: TGCGCCAGCAGCCAAGACCCGGGACAGGGCGTTTACAATGAGCAGTTCTTC
cdr3_aa: CASSQDPGQGVYNEQFF
clone_size: many
d_call: TRBD1
v_call: TRBV4-1
j_call: TRBJ2-1

cdr3_nt: TGTGCCAGCAGTTACCCGTGGGACAGGGGCCCTGAAGCTTTCTTT
cdr3_aa: CASSYPWDRGPEAFF
clone_size: many
d_call: TRBD1
v_call: TRBV6-6
j_call: TRBJ1-1

cdr3_nt: TGTACCAGCAGTGAAGCGCAGCAGGGAAGGACAGATACGCAGTATTTT
cdr3_aa: CTSSEAQQGRTDTQYF
clone_size: NA
d_call: NA
v_call: TRBV6-1
j_call: TRBJ2-3

cdr3_nt: TGTGCCAGCGGCAAAGGCAGACAAGAGACTCAATGCTTC
cdr3_aa: CASGKGRQETQCF
clone_size: NA
d_call: NA
v_call: TRBV11-2
j_call: TRBJ2-5

cdr3_nt: TGCGCCAGCTGCTTACGCCAAGGCGACGTGAGGACTGGGGAGCTGTTTTTT
cdr3_aa: CASCLRQGDVRTGELFF
clone_size: once
d_call: NA
v_call: TRBV11-2
j_call: TRBJ2-2

cdr3_nt: TGTGCCACCACCCTGGTCCGGCAGGGGCCCTATGGCTATACCTTC
cdr3_aa: CATTLVRQGPYGYTF
clone_size: NA
d_call: NA
v_call: TRBV11-2
j_call: TRBJ1-2

cdr3_nt: TGTGCCATCAGTGAGTTAGGACAGGGGGCCAACGTCCTGACTTTC
cdr3_aa: CAISELGQGANVLTF
clone_size: many
d_call: NA
v_call: TRBV10-3
j_call: TRBJ2-6

cdr3_nt: TGTACCAGCAACGAAGTCTTTAGGAACACTGAAGCTTTCTTT
cdr3_aa: CTSNEVFRNTEAFF
clone_size: NA
d_call: NA
v_call: TRBV6-1
j_call: TRBJ1-1

cdr3_nt: TGTGCTAGCAGCGGTATAAGAAACACCGGGGAGCTGTTTTTT
cdr3_aa: CASSGIRNTGELFF
clone_size: NA
d_call: NA
v_call: TRBV5-6
j_call: TRBJ2-2

cdr3_nt: TGCGCCAGCAGCCAGCCGACAGGATGCGGCTCCTACAATGAGCAGTCCTTC
cdr3_aa: CASSQPTGCGSYNEQSF
clone_size: once
d_call: NA
v_call: TRBV4-1
j_call: TRBJ2-1

cdr3_nt: TGTGCCAGCAGACCCGGGACAGGGGGCGCGTCCGGAAACACCATATATTTT
cdr3_aa: CASRPGTGGASGNTIYF
clone_size: medium-sized
d_call: TRBD1
v_call: TRBV11-2
j_call: TRBJ1-3